The 20 T cell receptor beta chains reported below all come from one sample, sequenced in a study of blood T cell repertoires in COVID-19. The protocol was immunoSEQ multiplex PCR, while the TCRdb copy is restricted to in-frame clones and leaves out a portion. Seen here are about 360,000 clones, roughly 90% observed once, and the top ten hold roughly 7.2%. Sequencing was done on a sample of peripheral blood. The source is a woman between 55 and 75 years old with COVID-19, enrolled during active disease.

This chain uses TRBV18 with TRBJ1-1; a weak D match, TRBD1 (6 bases). CDR1 is KGHSH and CDR2 is LQKENI in the germline V gene. Trimming removed 8 bases at V and 5 bases at J, with 15 bases between. This CDR3 spans 13 amino acids. The CDR3, as DNA: TGTGCCAGCGCCGCAAGGGGGGGAACTGAAGCTTTCTTT. Its protein is CASAARGGTEAFF.

The chain employs TRBV4-1 and TRBJ1-2, with D possibly TRBD1 on 5 matching bases. Germline CDR1 is MGHRA and CDR2 is YSYEKL. V was shortened by 8 bases and J by 5 bases, with 9 bases between the two germline ends. The CDR3 length is 11 residues. The CDR3 is CASAGTYGYTF. CDR3 DNA sequence: TGCGCCAGCGCCGGGACTTATGGCTACACCTTC.

The chain carries TRBV6-5 and TRBJ1-2; D not certain. V lost 10 bases and J lost 6, with 12 bases in between. This CDR3 is built from 11 residues. Germline V gene lookup returns CDR1 MNHEY and CDR2 SVGAGI. CDR3 amino acids: CATKLADGYTF. The CDR3 coding sequence is TGTGCCACCAAACTCGCGGATGGCTACACCTTC.

V usage is TRBV7-8 and J usage is TRBJ1-1, with D uncertain. This CDR3 comprises 18 residues. The germline CDR1 and CDR2 sequences are SGHVS and FQNEAQ. Trimming stripped 0 bases from V and 0 bases from J, with 17 bases between. The CDR3 loop is CASSLALVGSTLNTEAFF. DNA of the CDR3: TGTGCCAGCAGCTTAGCGCTCGTGGGGAGTACTCTGAACACTGAAGCTTTCTTT.

Only a few counts were recorded for this clone. This chain's CDR3 is CASSYSSSGGDVEQFF. The CDR3 DNA is TGTGCCAGCAGTTACTCGAGTAGCGGGGGGGATGTTGAGCAGTTCTTC. The chain employs TRBV6-5 and TRBJ2-1; 11 nucleotides match TRBD2. The CDR3 totals 16 residues. The trim removed 0 bases at V and 9 bases at J, leaving 7 bases unmatched. Germline-derived CDR1 and CDR2 are MNHEY and SVGAGI.

About this clone: The sample holds other DNA sequences that translate to the same CDR3. V and J are TRBV7-9 and TRBJ2-3; unclear D gene. The V gene lost 5 bases and the J gene lost 1 base, with 10 bases spanning the gap. This CDR3 is built from 14 residues. The germline CDR1 and CDR2 sequences are SEHNR and FQNEAQ (reference sequence). Here the CDR3 DNA reads TGTGCCAGCAGCGTGGGTGGAGGCACAGATACGCAGTATTTT. It specifies CASSVGGGTDTQYF.

The V call is TRBV12-5, the J call TRBJ1-5; the D gene is possibly TRBD1 (6 bases). The CDR3 is 14 residues long. Trimming took off 5 bases at V and 3 bases at J, with 11 bases between the two ends. Germline assignment: CDR1 LGHNT and CDR2 FRNRAP. CDR3 loop: CASGTWTVNQPQHF. In DNA form, the CDR3 reads TGTGCTAGTGGTACCTGGACAGTCAATCAGCCCCAGCATTTT.

This CDR3 is CASSPAGTPHSGANVLTF. The CDR3 DNA reads as TGTGCCAGCAGCCCTGCCGGGACACCCCACTCTGGGGCCAACGTCCTGACTTTC. The gene calls are TRBV9 and TRBJ2-6; perhaps TRBD1 as D (6 bases). Trimming removed 4 bases from V and 0 bases from J, with 17 bases in between. The CDR3 length is 18 residues. Per the germline V gene, CDR1 is SGDLS and CDR2 is YYNGEE.

This clone has just one count. This rearrangement joins TRBV5-4 to TRBJ2-1; the D call may be TRBD1 or TRBD2 (9 bases each). This CDR3 spans 17 amino acids. Germline values: CDR1 SGHNT, CDR2 YYREEE (reference sequence). V gave up 7 bases and J gave up 6 bases, with 26 bases separating them. The CDR3 DNA reads as TGTGCCAGCCAGACAGGGGGGGTCCTAGCGGGGATCAATGAGCAGTTCTTC. It translates to CASQTGGVLAGINEQFF.

The rearrangement links TRBV15 to TRBJ1-3; no firm D call. Trimming left V 3 bases short and J 8 bases short, with 17 bases between. Germline values: CDR1 LNHNV, CDR2 YYDKDF (reference sequence). The CDR3 consists of 15 residues. CDR3 DNA sequence: TGTGCCACCAGCAGCGGTAGCCCGGATTCTTACACCATATATTTT. Translation gives CATSSGSPDSYTIYF.

This chain joins TRBV5-4 and TRBJ2-3, with 10 bases aligning to TRBD2. From germline, CDR1 is SGHNT and CDR2 YYREEE (reference sequence). Trimming removed 4 bases from V and 4 bases from J; junction bases left unmatched: 9. CDR3 length: 16 residues. DNA of the CDR3: TGTGCCAGCAGCCCCAGTGGGAGCGGGGGGGCAGATACGCAGTATTTT. This gives the protein CASSPSGSGGADTQYF.

This clone was found once. The chain couples TRBV4-1 to TRBJ1-4; D might be TRBD1 (6 bases). The CDR3 covers 13 residues. Trimming shortened V by 4 bases and J by 8 bases, and 11 bases separated the two germline ends. Germline-derived CDR1 and CDR2 are MGHRA and YSYEKL. In nucleotides, the CDR3 is TGCGCCAGCAGCCTAGGACAGTTGGAAAAACTGTTTTTT. Amino acids: CASSLGQLEKLFF.

The genes are TRBV10-2 and TRBJ2-5, with 9 positions matching TRBD1. V lost 0 bases to trimming and J lost 7 bases; unmatched junction nucleotides: 9. Looked up from germline, CDR1 is WSHSY and CDR2 is SAAADI. This CDR3 region has 16 residues. Here the CDR3 reads CASSESDPGQGRTQYF. In DNA form, the CDR3 reads TGCGCCAGCAGTGAGTCGGACCCGGGACAGGGACGGACCCAGTACTTC.

This sequence joins TRBV29-1 and TRBJ1-2; D is perhaps TRBD1 (5 bases). There are 13 residues in the CDR3. V lost 6 bases, J lost 5 bases, and 16 bases lay in between. Germline V lookup: CDR1 SQVTM, CDR2 ANQGSEA. The CDR3 nucleotides read TGCAGCGTCACGGTCCAGGGTAAATATGGCTACACCTTC. Translating gives CSVTVQGKYGYTF.

Here the CDR3 reads CARRTDAGDTQYF. CDR3 nucleotides: TGTGCCAGGAGGACAGACGCTGGAGATACGCAGTATTTT. The rearrangement uses TRBV21-1 and TRBJ2-3; the table's D call, TRBD1, has no DNA check behind it. TRBV21-1 is an annotated pseudogene. This CDR3 is 13 amino acids long.

This clone appeared once. The CDR3 loop is CASSLLEVQPQHF. The CDR3 region has the DNA TGTGCCAGCAGTTTGTTGGAGGTTCAGCCCCAGCATTTT. This sequence joins TRBV12-3 or TRBV12-4 and TRBJ1-5; D remains unclear. Trimming removed 3 bases from V and 6 bases from J, with 9 bases in between. This CDR3 is 13 amino acids long.

The sample holds one count of this clone. This sequence joins TRBV7-6 and TRBJ2-1; TRBD2 matches at 10 bases. The trim removed 7 bases at V and 7 bases at J, leaving 10 bases unmatched. CDR1 and CDR2 from the germline V gene are SGHVS and FNYEAQ. The CDR3 is 15 amino acids. The CDR3 sequence: CASTFTSGGANEQFF. CDR3 nucleotides: TGTGCCAGCACCTTTACGAGCGGGGGGGCAAATGAGCAGTTCTTC.

This clone showed up just a few times. The rearrangement uses TRBV7-3 and TRBJ1-3, with 7 bases aligning to TRBD1. The CDR3 consists of 17 residues. Per the germline V gene, CDR1 is SGHTA and CDR2 is FQGTGA. V lost 1 base, J lost 0 bases, and 6 bases stayed unmatched. The chain's CDR3 is CASSLNEGASSGNTIYF. The CDR3 coding sequence is TGTGCCAGCAGCTTAAACGAGGGGGCGAGCTCTGGAAACACCATATATTTT.

The V and J genes are TRBV2 and TRBJ2-1; a weak D match, TRBD1 (5 bases). The CDR3 length is 12 residues. Germline V gives CDR1 SNHLY, CDR2 FYNNEI. Trimming left V 4 bases short and J 14 bases short, with 15 bases between. Written as DNA, the CDR3 is TGTGCCAGCAGTGTAATTGGGGCCTCGGAGTTCTTC. As protein: CASSVIGASEFF.

The chain carries TRBV6-4 and TRBJ2-3, with 10 bases aligning to TRBD1. Germline trimming cut 6 bases from V and 0 bases from J; bases unmatched to any gene: 9. Germline V CDR1 and CDR2: MRHNA, SNTAGT. The CDR3 loop spans 17 amino acids. The CDR3 nucleotides are TGTGCCAGCAGCAACCGTGACAGGGGGCCTAGCACAGATACGCAGTATTTT. Its translation is CASSNRDRGPSTDTQYF.